The rows below give T cell receptor beta chains drawn from one sample of a study of cytomegalovirus exposure and HLA in healthy donors. Sequenced by immunoSEQ multiplex PCR; TCRdb stores in-frame clones only, minus some. The sample lists some 250,000 clones; about 80% were seen once. Sequenced: PBMCs. These receptors all stem from a woman aged 55-70 years in good health and CMV-seropositive. Both conserved end residues are part of each CDR3. The D gene is left open where the match is weak. A row's size may be missing; if present it is once, few, many or a size class.

abundance	d_gene	v_gene	j_gene	CDR3aa	CDR3nt
NA	NA	TRBV5-8	TRBJ1-4	CASSSPLDREKLFF	TGTGCCAGCAGCTCGCCCCTTGACAGGGAAAAACTGTTTTTT
few	NA	TRBV11-1	TRBJ2-1	CASKSRLNNEQFF	TGTGCCAGCAAGTCCCGACTGAACAATGAGCAGTTCTTC
NA	TRBD1	TRBV9	TRBJ2-7	CASSAEPGQGSHEQYF	TGTGCCAGCAGCGCTGAACCGGGACAGGGATCCCACGAGCAGTACTTC
NA	TRBD1	TRBV18	TRBJ2-7	CASVQDRGSEQYF	TGTGCCAGCGTCCAAGACAGGGGGTCCGAGCAGTACTTC
NA	NA	TRBV9	TRBJ1-2	CASSVDVEGKNYGYTF	TGTGCCAGCAGCGTAGATGTCGAGGGCAAGAACTATGGCTACACCTTC
once	NA	TRBV10-2	TRBJ2-7	CASSERRDPYEQYF	TGCGCCAGCAGTGAACGGCGGGACCCCTACGAGCAGTACTTC
NA	TRBD1	TRBV9	TRBJ1-2	CASSQTGEYGYTF	TGTGCCAGCAGCCAAACAGGGGAATATGGCTACACCTTC
NA	TRBD1	TRBV5-1	TRBJ1-4	CASSLDRGRTNEKLFF	TGCGCCAGCAGTTTGGACAGGGGGCGGACTAATGAAAAACTGTTTTTT
NA	NA	TRBV18	TRBJ2-5	CASSNGGGETQYF	TGTGCCAGCTCAAACGGTGGCGGAGAGACCCAGTACTTC
NA	NA	TRBV9	TRBJ2-1	CASSPPQGSYNEQFF	TGTGCCAGCAGCCCCCCACAGGGCTCCTACAATGAGCAGTTCTTC
NA	TRBD1	TRBV5-1	TRBJ2-3	CASSRDRGSDTQYF	TGCGCCAGCAGCCGGGACAGGGGGTCGGATACGCAGTATTTT
NA	TRBD2	TRBV6-5	TRBJ2-3	CASRTGTSGSWTQYF	TGTGCCAGCAGAACTGGGACTAGCGGGAGTTGGACGCAGTATTTT
once	TRBD1	TRBV10-3	TRBJ1-6	CAISESGQNSPLHF	TGTGCCATCAGTGAGTCGGGACAGAATTCACCCCTCCACTTT
NA	TRBD1	TRBV27	TRBJ1-5	CASSLVGTANNQPQHF	TGTGCCAGCAGTTTAGTAGGGACAGCCAACAATCAGCCCCAGCATTTT
once	NA	TRBV19	TRBJ1-2	CASREAVKSSYTF	TGTGCCAGTAGGGAGGCGGTAAAATCATCCTACACCTTC
NA	NA	TRBV4-1	TRBJ1-5	CASSQDEGREPQHF	TGCGCCAGCAGCCAAGATGAGGGAAGGGAGCCCCAGCATTTT
NA	TRBD2	TRBV18	TRBJ2-7	CASSPPSGSGYEQYF	TGTGCCAGCTCACCCCCTAGCGGGAGTGGGTACGAGCAGTACTTC
NA	NA	TRBV7-3	TRBJ2-1	CASSPGGYNEQFF	TGTGCCAGCAGCCCTGGGGGGTACAATGAGCAGTTCTTC
NA	TRBD1	TRBV9	TRBJ2-2	CASSVGVQGARAGELFF	TGTGCCAGCAGCGTAGGGGTTCAGGGGGCAAGGGCCGGGGAGCTGTTTTTT
many	NA	TRBV10-3	TRBJ1-1	CAITLDRRNTEAFF	TGTGCCATCACCCTAGACAGACGCAACACTGAAGCTTTCTTT